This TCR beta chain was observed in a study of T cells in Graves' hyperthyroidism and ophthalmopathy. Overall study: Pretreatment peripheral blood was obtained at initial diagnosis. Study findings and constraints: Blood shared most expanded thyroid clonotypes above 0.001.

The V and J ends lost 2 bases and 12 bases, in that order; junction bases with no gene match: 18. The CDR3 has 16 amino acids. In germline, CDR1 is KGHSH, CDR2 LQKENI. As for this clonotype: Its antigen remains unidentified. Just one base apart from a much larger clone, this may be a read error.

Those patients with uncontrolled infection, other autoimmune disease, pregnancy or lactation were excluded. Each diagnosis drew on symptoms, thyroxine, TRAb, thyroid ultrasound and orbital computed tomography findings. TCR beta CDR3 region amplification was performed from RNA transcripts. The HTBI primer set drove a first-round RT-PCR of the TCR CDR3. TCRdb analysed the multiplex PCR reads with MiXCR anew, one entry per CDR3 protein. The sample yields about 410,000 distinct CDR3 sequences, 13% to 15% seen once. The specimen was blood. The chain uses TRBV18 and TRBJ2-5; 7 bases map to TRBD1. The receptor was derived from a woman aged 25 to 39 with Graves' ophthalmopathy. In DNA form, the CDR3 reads TGTGCCAGCTCACCATCCAGGACAGGTTCAGGGGCGTTGAAGTACTTC. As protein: CASSPSRTGSGALKYF.